These 18 T cell receptor beta chains originate from one sample sequenced in a study of technical replicates of blood from a few donors. Profiled with immunoSEQ multiplex PCR; TCRdb holds only in-frame clones, not every one. The repertoire holds approximately 58,000 clones, with 70% to 90% as singletons. The sample was PBMCs. These receptors all come from a human donor in good health. Some clones in this sample may be carry-over from other donors' samples.

This clone was picked up one time. The chain combines TRBV7-3 with TRBJ2-1; maybe TRBD1 (6 bases). Germline CDR1 SGHTA, CDR2 FQGTGA. The CDR3 is 15 residues long. The V end lost 1 base, the J end lost 9 bases, and 16 bases lay between the germline ends. As DNA, the CDR3 is TGTGCCAGCAGCTTAATACAGGGTGGGGCGGGTGAGCAGTTCTTC. Translated: CASSLIQGGAGEQFF.

This rearrangement joins TRBV5-6 to TRBJ2-1; D perhaps matches TRBD2 (6 bases). The ends were cut back, 1 base at V and 14 bases at J, with 13 bases in the middle. The CDR3 is made up of 12 amino acids. Germline assignment: CDR1 SGHDT and CDR2 YYEEEE. The CDR3 nucleotides read TGTGCCAGCAGCTTGATCGCGGGGAGTGAGTTCTTC. Residues: CASSLIAGSEFF.

The V and J genes are TRBV6-6 and TRBJ1-5; 8 positions match TRBD1. Trimming cost V 7 bases and J 2 bases; bases outside gene matches: 7. This CDR3 region has 15 residues. Germline loops: CDR1 MNHNY, CDR2 SVGAGI (reference sequence). CDR3 sequence reads: CASTGQGTGNQPQHF. The CDR3 DNA is TGTGCCAGCACCGGACAGGGCACTGGCAATCAGCCCCAGCATTTT.

This clone was observed a few times. This chain connects TRBV9 to TRBJ1-1; 10 nucleotides line up with TRBD1. Germline CDR1 SGDLS, CDR2 YYNGEE. CDR3 length: 15 residues. V was pared by 2 bases and J by 4 bases, with 5 bases of the junction left unmatched. The CDR3, as DNA: TGTGCCAGCAGCGTCCTCGGGACAGGGGCCACTGAAGCTTTCTTT. Protein sequence: CASSVLGTGATEAFF.

This clone appeared once. The rearrangement joins TRBV7-9 to TRBJ2-7; TRBD2 matches at 7 bases. The CDR3 has 15 residues. In germline, CDR1 is SEHNR, CDR2 FQNEAQ (reference sequence). The V gene end was trimmed by 0 bases and the J gene end by 6 bases; junction bases not matched to a gene: 8. The CDR3 DNA is TGTGCCAGCAGCTTAGCACCGTCCAGGGAGGGCGAGCAGTACTTC. Amino acids: CASSLAPSREGEQYF.

The chain uses TRBV7-9 and TRBJ1-1; D perhaps matches TRBD1 (6 bases). The CDR3 extends over 14 amino acids. V was shortened by 1 base and J by 6 bases, with 12 bases between the two germline ends. Germline V lookup: CDR1 SEHNR, CDR2 FQNEAQ (reference sequence). The chain's CDR3 is CASSLGQVGAEAFF. CDR3 DNA sequence: TGTGCCAGCAGCTTAGGACAGGTTGGCGCTGAAGCTTTCTTT.

The chain combines TRBV9 with TRBJ2-3; the match to TRBD2 covers 14 bases. V trimming: 4 bases; J trimming: 7 bases; junction bases outside the gene matches: 5. CDR1 and CDR2 (germline): SGDLS, YYNGEE. The CDR3 contains 15 residues. Here the CDR3 reads CASSSGLAGGNTQYF. The CDR3 coding sequence is TGTGCCAGCAGCTCAGGACTAGCGGGGGGAAATACGCAGTATTTT.

This chain uses TRBV20-1 with TRBJ2-5; TRBD2 might be the D (5 bases). V lost 5 bases, J lost 5 bases, and 9 bases lay in between. The CDR3 has 11 residues. Germline V CDR1 and CDR2: DFQATT, SNEGSKA (reference sequence). The CDR3 DNA is TGCAGTGCTCGGACGGGGGAGACCCAGTACTTC. It encodes CSARTGETQYF.

The chain links TRBV12-5 to TRBJ2-3, with 7 bases fitting TRBD2. This CDR3 comprises 18 residues. V was clipped by 1 base and J by 2 bases; unmatched bases: 12. Germline V CDR1 and CDR2: LGHNT, FRNRAP. The CDR3 reads CASGLGAGLAEPTDTQYF. CDR3 DNA sequence: TGTGCTAGTGGTTTGGGGGCCGGGCTAGCGGAACCCACAGATACGCAGTATTTT.

The chain is built from TRBV12-5 and TRBJ2-7, with 9 bases identical to TRBD1. The CDR3 has 16 residues. J lost 0 bases, V lost 6 bases, and 9 bases had no gene match. The germline V gene has CDR1 LGHNT and CDR2 FRNRAP. CDR3 amino acids: CASGRTGDGVSYEQYF. The CDR3, as DNA: TGTGCTAGTGGGCGGACAGGGGACGGGGTCTCCTACGAGCAGTACTTC.

In this sample, this clone turned up a few times. V gene TRBV7-9 combines with J gene TRBJ1-2, with 8 nucleotides matching TRBD1. The junction had 9 bases not matched to a gene; V was cut back by 0 bases and J by 9 bases. The CDR3 loop spans 15 amino acids. Germline V gene lookup returns CDR1 SEHNR and CDR2 FQNEAQ (reference sequence). Here the CDR3 DNA reads TGTGCCAGCAGCTTAGCAACGGACAGGGTGATTAGCTACACCTTC. Protein product: CASSLATDRVISYTF.

J is TRBJ1-6 and V is TRBV7-9; 10 nucleotides align to TRBD1. The junction had 1 base not matched to a gene; V was cut back by 0 bases and J by 8 bases. This CDR3 spans 15 amino acids. Germline CDR1 reads SEHNR; CDR2 reads FQNEAQ (reference sequence). The CDR3 DNA follows: TGTGCCAGCAGCTTAGCCGGGACAGGGGATTCACCCCTCCACTTT. Translation gives CASSLAGTGDSPLHF.

The chain recombines TRBV30 with TRBJ2-5; 11 nucleotides match TRBD1. Germline V CDR1 and CDR2: GTSNPN, SVGIG (reference sequence). Trimming cost V 5 bases and J 6 bases; bases outside gene matches: 11. This CDR3 is built from 15 residues. This chain's CDR3 is CAWSHPGTGGKTQYF. The CDR3, as DNA: TGTGCCTGGTCCCATCCCGGGACAGGGGGGAAGACCCAGTACTTC.

CDR3 protein: CASSLTSHATNEKLFF. The CDR3 bases are TGTGCCAGCAGCCTAACATCCCATGCAACTAATGAAAAACTGTTTTTT. The chain recombines TRBV14 with TRBJ1-4; D gene uncertain. Trimming took 4 bases from V and 0 from J, leaving 12 bases between them. This CDR3 has 16 residues. Germline V gene sequence: CDR1 SGHDN, CDR2 FVKESK.

In regard to this clone: Other DNA variants within this sample encode the same CDR3. This rearrangement joins TRBV7-9 to TRBJ1-1; D perhaps matches TRBD1 (6 bases). CDR1 is SEHNR and CDR2 is FQNEAQ in the germline V gene (reference sequence). The CDR3 has 13 residues. Trimming left V 4 bases short and J 1 base short, with 7 bases between. CDR3 nucleotide sequence: TGTGCCAGCAGCTCACAGGGGAACACTGAAGCTTTCTTT. Protein sequence: CASSSQGNTEAFF.

The J gene is TRBJ2-7, the V gene TRBV29-1, with D possibly TRBD1 on 6 matching bases. The CDR3 totals 13 residues. The germline CDR1 and CDR2 sequences are SQVTM and ANQGSEA. The V and J ends lost 0 bases and 4 bases respectively, with 10 bases between them. CDR3 coding DNA: TGCAGCGTTGAAGAGAACACAGGGTACGAGCAGTACTTC. Translated, it gives CSVEENTGYEQYF.

This rearrangement joins TRBV4-3 to TRBJ2-7; 7 nucleotides align to TRBD1. This CDR3 contains 13 residues. With V trimmed by 3 bases and J by 4 bases, 3 bases remained unmatched. Germline assignment: CDR1 LGHNA and CDR2 YSLEER. Written as DNA, the CDR3 is TGCGCCAGCAGCCACTCACAGGGGTACGAGCAGTACTTC. As protein: CASSHSQGYEQYF.

The V call is TRBV7-9, the J call TRBJ1-2; TRBD1 aligns across 10 bases. This CDR3 region has 15 residues. Trimming cost V 5 bases and J 5 bases; bases outside gene matches: 8. Germline V gene lookup returns CDR1 SEHNR and CDR2 FQNEAQ (reference sequence). CDR3 bases: TGTGCCAGCAGCACGGGACAGGGGATACTTTATGGCTACACCTTC. Translating gives CASSTGQGILYGYTF.